This T cell receptor beta chain was documented in a study of blood T cells in healthy people across ages. Whole-study findings and limits: Diversity of TCR beta per million T cells declined in a roughly linear way with age. More naive CD4+ cells and higher diversity were found in long-lived than in aged donors.

The CDR3 totals 13 residues. Germline loops: CDR1 DFQATT, CDR2 SNEGSKA (reference sequence). V shed 6 bases and J 7 bases; nucleotides not matched to a gene: 10. Through a sample-barcoded 5' primer and a J-beta primer mix, a second PCR was run for roughly 6 to 11 cycles. A single record per CDR3 protein comes from TCRdb applying MiXCR to the 5' RACE reads. The data contain approximately 1.5 million distinct CDR3 sequences, less than 45% of them singletons. Donors ranged from roughly 6 to 100 years old and were healthy Caucasians in Russia. Drawing of peripheral blood yielded 8.5 to 10 milliliters from each donor. Concerning this clonotype itself: The target antigen is unknown.

Sequenced input: blood. This TCR was sampled from a woman aged 18-29 years in good health. The chain joins TRBV20-1 to TRBJ2-7; 9 nucleotides match TRBD1. In nucleotides, the CDR3 is TGCAGTGCCAGGGACAGGGTAGTCAATGAGCAGTACTTC. Its protein is CSARDRVVNEQYF.